These 28 T cell receptor beta chains originate from one sample sequenced in a study of patients and donors after allogeneic stem cell transplantation. In TCRdb, the RT-PCR reads were re-called with MiXCR into one record per CDR3 protein. This table has more than 150,000 distinct CDR3 sequences, 40% to 45% appearing once. Sequenced material: blood, either unsorted or a sorted T cell fraction (not recorded which). Receptors were obtained from a human donor who was either an allogeneic HSCT recipient or a stem cell or donor lymphocyte infusion donor (not recorded which). It is not recorded whose cells these are; they may come from a transplant donor.

The chain couples TRBV12-3 or TRBV12-4 to TRBJ1-1, with TRBD1 as a possible D gene (5 bases). With 5 bases removed from V and 7 bases from J, the gap between germline ends came to 14 bases. The length of the CDR3 is 13 residues. In nucleotides, the CDR3 is TGTGCCAGCAGTCAAAGTGGGGCCATTGAAGCTTTCTTT. It yields the protein CASSQSGAIEAFF.

This clonotype has a single count. A read error may produce the germline difference seen at one junction end. The chain employs TRBV12-3 or TRBV12-4 and TRBJ1-2; D is ambiguous. The CDR3 contains 12 residues. The CDR3 is CASGLGPGGYTF. CDR3 in DNA: TGTGCCAGCGGTTTGGGTCCAGGAGGCTACACCTTC.

The V and J genes are TRBV6-2 or TRBV6-3 and TRBJ2-1; 12 nucleotides align to TRBD2. This CDR3 is built from 17 residues. The V gene's germline CDR1 is MNHEY and CDR2 SVGEGT. With V trimmed by 2 bases and J by 9 bases, 11 bases remained unmatched. CDR3 nucleotide sequence: TGTGCCAGCAGTTACCCGCTCCCTAGCGGGAGGGCCTGTGAGCAGTTCTTC. Its protein is CASSYPLPSGRACEQFF.

This clonotype was observed once. V and J are TRBV4-3 and TRBJ2-1; 7 bases align to TRBD2. Trimming took 0 bases from V and 3 from J; bases not matched to a gene: 8. Germline V lookup: CDR1 LGHNA, CDR2 YSLEER. The CDR3 spans 17 residues. In DNA form, the CDR3 reads TGCGCCAGCAGCCAAGATCTTCGGCTAGCGGACTACAATGAGCAGTTCTTC. Residues: CASSQDLRLADYNEQFF.

V usage is TRBV29-1 and J usage is TRBJ2-7; 8 nucleotides line up with TRBD2. The trim removed 0 bases at V and 5 bases at J, leaving 9 bases unmatched. Germline V CDR1 and CDR2: SQVTM, ANQGSEA. The CDR3 runs 15 residues. CDR3 residues: CSVEDGTSNRHEQYF. The CDR3 nucleotides are TGCAGCGTTGAAGATGGGACTAGTAACCGCCACGAGCAGTACTTC.

This chain connects TRBV7-2 to TRBJ1-1; D possibly corresponds to TRBD1 (5 bases). V lost 4 bases, J lost 1 base, and 16 bases lay in between. The CDR3 loop spans 16 amino acids. The germline CDR1 and CDR2 sequences are SGHTA and FQGNSA. CDR3 protein: CASSSQWGRTNTEAFF. The CDR3 DNA follows: TGTGCCAGCAGCTCCCAATGGGGACGGACGAACACTGAAGCTTTCTTT. The full variable domain, rest sourced from reference TRBV7-2 and TRBJ1-1, is GAGVSQSPSNKVTEKGKDVELRCDPISGHTALYWYRQSLGQGLEFLIYFQGNSAPDKSGLPSDRFSAERTGGSVSTLTIQRTQQEDSAVYLCASSSQWGRTNTEAFFGQGTRLTVV.

The CDR3 DNA sequence: TGTGCCAGCCTCGAGGGGTTAGAGACCCAGTACTTC. It codes for CASLEGLETQYF. The genes are TRBV18 and TRBJ2-5; D possibly uses TRBD1 or TRBD2 (5 bases each). Looked up from germline, CDR1 is KGHSH and CDR2 is LQKENI. The CDR3 has 12 residues. V lost 8 bases, J lost 4 bases, and 11 bases lay in between.

This sequence joins TRBV20-1 and TRBJ2-1, with 7 nucleotides matching TRBD2. CDR1 and CDR2 from the germline V gene are DFQATT and SNEGSKA (reference sequence). This CDR3 contains 15 residues. The J segment lost 8 bases and the V segment lost 3 bases, leaving 13 bases of the junction unmatched. CDR3 DNA sequence: TGCAGTGCTAGGATTAGGCGGGAGCTCGGCGATGAGCAGTTCTTC. This codes for CSARIRRELGDEQFF.

In this sample, this clonotype turned up a few times. The chain employs TRBV7-9 and TRBJ1-1; 7 positions match TRBD1. The CDR3 extends over 12 amino acids. V trimming: 3 bases; J trimming: 9 bases; junction bases outside the gene matches: 4. Germline V gene lookup returns CDR1 SEHNR and CDR2 FQNEAQ (reference sequence). CDR3 protein: CASSLGTVKAFF. CDR3 coding DNA: TGTGCCAGCAGCTTGGGGACAGTTAAAGCTTTCTTT.

This clonotype has more than one count but fewer than ten. The J gene is TRBJ2-3, the V gene TRBV2, with a possible D match to TRBD2 (6 bases). Trimming took 3 bases from V and 1 from J, leaving 14 bases between them. This CDR3 has 16 residues. Germline V lookup: CDR1 SNHLY, CDR2 FYNNEI. The CDR3 reads CASSERREYRTDTQYF. CDR3 nucleotides: TGTGCCAGCAGTGAGAGGAGGGAGTATCGCACAGATACGCAGTATTTT.

The V and J genes are TRBV5-1 and TRBJ2-7; D not resolved. Trimming removed 0 bases from V and 2 bases from J, with 9 bases in between. Per germline, CDR1 SGHRS and CDR2 YFSETQ. The CDR3 covers 14 residues. DNA for the CDR3: TGCGCCAGCAGCTTGGATTCCGTTACCTACGAGCAGTACTTC. Protein product: CASSLDSVTYEQYF. The whole variable domain, remainder taken from reference TRBV5-1 and TRBJ2-7, is KAGVTQTPRYLIKTRGQQVTLSCSPISGHRSVSWYQQTPGQGLQFLFEYFSETQRNKGNFPGRFSGRQFSNSRSEMNVSTLELGDSALYLCASSLDSVTYEQYFGPGTRLTVT.

This clonotype has a handful of counts. The chain employs TRBV7-3 and TRBJ2-3, with D possibly being TRBD2 (6 bases). The CDR3 spans 13 residues. V was cut by 4 bases and J by 15 bases, with 20 bases left in between. Per germline, CDR1 SGHTA and CDR2 FQGTGA. The DNA of the CDR3 is TGTGCCAGCAGCTCTAGTCAGGTCGGGAGACACTATTTT. It specifies CASSSSQVGRHYF.

The chain links TRBV6-6 to TRBJ2-3; unclear D gene. This CDR3 has 12 residues. Trimming cost V 4 bases and J 5 bases, with 7 bases left between them. Germline V gene data show CDR1 as MNHNY and CDR2 as SVGAGI (reference sequence). The DNA of the CDR3 is TGTGCCAGCAGTTTTTCGGGAGATACGCAGTATTTT. Translated: CASSFSGDTQYF.

The chain joins TRBV29-1 to TRBJ1-5; D perhaps matches TRBD1 (6 bases). Germline lookup yields CDR1 SQVTM and CDR2 ANQGSEA. The CDR3 runs 12 residues. V lost 7 bases, J lost 4 bases, and 11 bases lay in between. CDR3 loop: CSAGTPNQPQHF. The CDR3 nucleotides read TGCAGCGCTGGGACACCTAATCAGCCCCAGCATTTT.

This clonotype was detected only a few times. The chain joins TRBV18 to TRBJ1-6, with no clear D. CDR1 is KGHSH and CDR2 is LQKENI in the germline V gene. This CDR3 comprises 13 residues. V lost 3 bases, J lost 7 bases, and 7 bases lay in between. In nucleotides, the CDR3 is TGTGCCAGCTCACCCGTAGGGAATTCACCCCTCCACTTT. This translates into CASSPVGNSPLHF.

The chain carries TRBV5-1 and TRBJ1-1; TRBD1 matches 8 bases. Trimming cost V 2 bases and J 4 bases; bases outside gene matches: 1. Germline V gene lookup returns CDR1 SGHRS and CDR2 YFSETQ. This CDR3 comprises 13 residues. The CDR3 reads CASSFQGATEAFF. The CDR3 bases are TGCGCCAGCAGCTTCCAGGGGGCCACTGAAGCTTTCTTT. The variable domain in full, with the rest retrieved from reference TRBV5-1 and TRBJ1-1, is KAGVTQTPRYLIKTRGQQVTLSCSPISGHRSVSWYQQTPGQGLQFLFEYFSETQRNKGNFPGRFSGRQFSNSRSEMNVSTLELGDSALYLCASSFQGATEAFFGQGTRLTVV.

A few counts support this clonotype. The chain couples TRBV20-1 to TRBJ1-2; TRBD1 might be the D (6 bases). In germline, CDR1 is DFQATT, CDR2 SNEGSKA (reference sequence). CDR3 length equals 14 residues. The V end lost 0 bases, the J end lost 4 bases, and 12 bases lay between the germline ends. CDR3 loop: CSARDPGAGYGYTF. CDR3 bases: TGCAGTGCTAGAGATCCGGGGGCGGGCTATGGCTACACCTTC.

This clonotype has a handful of counts. J is TRBJ2-2 and V is TRBV20-1; 14 bases match TRBD2. CDR3 size: 15 residues. The germline gives CDR1 DFQATT, CDR2 SNEGSKA (reference sequence). V shed 3 bases, J shed 5 bases, and the junction held 2 bases outside the gene matches. The CDR3 loop is CSARGLAGETGELFF. In DNA, the CDR3 is TGCAGTGCTAGGGGACTAGCGGGAGAAACCGGGGAGCTGTTTTTT.

This clonotype has only a few counts. The chain recombines TRBV12-3 or TRBV12-4 with TRBJ1-5; perhaps TRBD1 as D (5 bases). The CDR3 extends over 14 amino acids. Trimming took 0 bases from V and 2 from J, leaving 5 bases between them. CDR3 region: CASSLATGNQPQHF. The CDR3 nucleotides are TGTGCCAGCAGTTTAGCGACAGGCAATCAGCCCCAGCATTTT.

V gene TRBV9 combines with J gene TRBJ2-1; 9 positions match TRBD2. There are 15 residues in the CDR3. Germline V gene lookup returns CDR1 SGDLS and CDR2 YYNGEE. With 3 bases clipped from V and 5 bases from J, the junction kept 6 bases outside the gene matches. The CDR3 spells CASSASGNPHNEQFF. The CDR3 DNA follows: TGTGCCAGCAGCGCTAGCGGGAACCCCCACAATGAGCAGTTCTTC.

The V call is TRBV6-2 or TRBV6-3, the J call TRBJ1-4; 10 bases align to TRBD1. CDR3 length equals 16 residues. J was trimmed by 3 bases and V by 6 bases; bases with no gene match: 7. Germline-derived CDR1 and CDR2 are MNHEY and SVGEGT. CDR3: CASSSPGQGSNEKLFF. The CDR3 DNA follows: TGTGCCAGCAGCTCACCGGGACAGGGGTCTAATGAAAAACTGTTTTTT.

The chain joins TRBV12-3 or TRBV12-4 to TRBJ2-3, with 10 bases lining up with TRBD1. The CDR3 consists of 16 residues. The J segment lost 2 bases and the V segment lost 6 bases, leaving 8 bases of the junction unmatched. CDR3 protein: CASSPDDRGPTDTQYF. The CDR3 bases are TGTGCCAGCAGCCCCGACGACAGGGGGCCCACAGATACGCAGTATTTT.

Turning to this clonotype: One end of the junction does not line up with germline, which may come from a read error. The chain carries TRBV7-6 and TRBJ2-2; D is possibly TRBD2 (5 bases). The CDR3 totals 16 residues. Germline-derived CDR1 and CDR2 are SGHVS and FNYEAQ. CDR3 region: CASSLDWAGEAGELFF. CDR3 sequence (DNA): TGTGCCAGCAGCTTAGATTGGGCCGGTGAGGCCGGGGAGCTGTTCTTT.

This clonotype was recorded a few times. The V and J genes are TRBV6-6 and TRBJ1-1, with D tentatively TRBD1 (5 bases). The CDR3 sequence is 14 residues long. Trimming pared 2 bases from V and 1 base from J, leaving 8 bases between. The germline V gene encodes CDR1 MNHNY and CDR2 SVGAGI (reference sequence). The CDR3 loop is CASSYPGGNTEAFF. In DNA, the CDR3 is TGTGCCAGCAGTTACCCCGGGGGGAACACTGAAGCTTTCTTT.

This clonotype has only a few counts. The CDR3 nucleotides read TGTGCCAGCAGTCCGCGCAGGGAATACGCTGAAGCTTTCTTT. It is translated as CASSPRREYAEAFF. The rearrangement links TRBV4-2 to TRBJ1-1; D may be TRBD1 (5 bases). This CDR3 is built from 14 residues. Per the germline V gene, CDR1 is LGHNA and CDR2 is YNFKEQ. V was cut by 6 bases and J by 6 bases, with 17 bases left in between.

The V gene is TRBV7-9, the J gene TRBJ2-7; D perhaps matches TRBD1 (5 bases). CDR1 is SEHNR, CDR2 FQNEAQ, per germline (reference sequence). The CDR3 covers 14 residues. V shed 4 bases and J shed 2 bases, with 12 bases lying between them. The CDR3 sequence: CASSSTVIPYEQYF. CDR3 nucleotides: TGTGCCAGCAGCTCGACAGTTATACCCTACGAGCAGTACTTC.

V is TRBV5-6 and J is TRBJ2-1, with D possibly being TRBD1 (6 bases). The ends were cut back, 4 bases at V and 8 bases at J, with 13 bases in the middle. Per germline, CDR1 SGHDT and CDR2 YYEEEE. The CDR3 runs 13 residues. The CDR3 sequence is CASSLLQGHEQFF. In DNA, the CDR3 is TGTGCCAGCAGCCTATTACAGGGCCATGAGCAGTTCTTC.

This clonotype was found a few times. Here the CDR3 reads CASSIGTGPGSPLHF. The CDR3 DNA reads as TGTGCCAGCAGCATCGGGACAGGGCCGGGTTCACCCCTCCACTTT. The rearrangement links TRBV12-3 or TRBV12-4 to TRBJ1-6; 9 bases are shared with TRBD1. V lost 6 bases, J lost 9 bases, and 9 bases stayed unmatched. The CDR3 sequence is 15 residues long.